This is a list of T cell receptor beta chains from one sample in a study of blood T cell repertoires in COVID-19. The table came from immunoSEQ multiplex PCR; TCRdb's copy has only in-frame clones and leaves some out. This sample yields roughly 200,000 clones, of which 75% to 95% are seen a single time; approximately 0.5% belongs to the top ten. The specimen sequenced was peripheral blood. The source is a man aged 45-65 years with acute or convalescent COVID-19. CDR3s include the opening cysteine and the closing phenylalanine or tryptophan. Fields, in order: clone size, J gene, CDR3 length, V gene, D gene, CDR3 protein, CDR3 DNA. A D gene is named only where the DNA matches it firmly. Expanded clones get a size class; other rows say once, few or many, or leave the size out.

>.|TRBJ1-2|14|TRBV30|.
CAWSTNRANYGYTF
TGTGCCTGGAGTACAAACAGGGCTAACTATGGCTACACCTTC
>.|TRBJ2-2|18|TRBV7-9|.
CASSFNGIGGTLAGELFF
TGTGCCAGCAGCTTTAATGGTATTGGCGGGACCCTGGCCGGGGAGCTGTTTTTT
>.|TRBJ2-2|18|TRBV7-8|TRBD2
CASSLARLAGVRTGELFF
TGTGCCAGCAGCTTAGCCCGACTAGCGGGAGTACGCACCGGGGAGCTGTTTTTT
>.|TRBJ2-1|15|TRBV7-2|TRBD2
CASSPSTSGGDEQFF
TGTGCCAGCAGCCCGTCGACTAGCGGGGGCGATGAGCAGTTCTTC
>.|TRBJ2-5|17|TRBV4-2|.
CASSQAARLDGQETQYF
TGTGCCAGCAGCCAAGCCGCTCGACTAGATGGGCAAGAGACCCAGTACTTC
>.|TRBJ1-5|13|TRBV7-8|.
CASSLGGDQPQHF
TGTGCCAGCAGCTTAGGCGGGGATCAGCCCCAGCATTTT
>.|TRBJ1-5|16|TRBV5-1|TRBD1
CASSLEGQGNNQPQHF
TGCGCCAGCAGCTTGGAAGGACAGGGAAACAATCAGCCCCAGCATTTT
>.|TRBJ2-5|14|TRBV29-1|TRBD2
CSVGLAGGQETQYF
TGCAGCGTTGGTCTAGCGGGAGGTCAAGAGACCCAGTACTTC
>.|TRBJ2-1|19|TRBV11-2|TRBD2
CASSLGGASGGAVYNEQFF
TGTGCCAGCAGCTTAGGTGGGGCTAGCGGGGGGGCGGTCTACAATGAGCAGTTCTTC
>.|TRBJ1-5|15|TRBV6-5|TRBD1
CASSPDRGLGQPQHF
TGTGCCAGCAGCCCAGACAGGGGGCTGGGTCAGCCCCAGCATTTT
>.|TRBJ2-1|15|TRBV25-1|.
CASSENGGLGNEQFF
TGTGCCAGCAGCGAAAACGGGGGGCTGGGAAATGAGCAGTTCTTC
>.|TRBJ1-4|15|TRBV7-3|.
CASSLMGRANEKLFF
TGTGCCAGCAGCTTAATGGGGAGGGCTAATGAAAAACTGTTTTTT
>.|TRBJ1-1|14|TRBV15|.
CATSRDQTGTEAFF
TGTGCCACCAGCAGAGATCAGACCGGGACTGAAGCTTTCTTT
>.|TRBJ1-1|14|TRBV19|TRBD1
CASNRQGWNTEAFF
TGTGCCAGTAACAGACAGGGATGGAACACTGAAGCTTTCTTT
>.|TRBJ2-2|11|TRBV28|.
CASQGFRGAVF
TGTGCCAGCCAGGGGTTCCGGGGAGCTGTTTTT
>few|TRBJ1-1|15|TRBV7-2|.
CASSPGGAVNTEAFF
TGTGCCAGCAGCCCCGGGGGAGCAGTGAACACTGAAGCTTTCTTT
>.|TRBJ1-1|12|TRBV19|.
CASSRDPHEAFF
TGTGCCAGTAGCCGGGATCCTCATGAAGCTTTCTTT
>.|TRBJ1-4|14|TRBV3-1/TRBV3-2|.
CASSQRGRGEKLFF
TGTGCCAGCAGCCAACGGGGTCGGGGGGAAAAACTGTTTTTT
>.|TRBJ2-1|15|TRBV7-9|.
CASSSGSSSYNEQFF
TGTGCCAGCAGCTCGGGATCGAGCTCCTACAATGAGCAGTTCTTC
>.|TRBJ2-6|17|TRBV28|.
CASSFATGYSGANVLTF
TGTGCCAGCAGTTTCGCGACAGGTTACTCTGGGGCCAACGTCCTGACTTTC
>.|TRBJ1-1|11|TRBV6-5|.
CASHRGTEAFF
TGTGCCAGCCACCGGGGGACTGAAGCTTTCTTT
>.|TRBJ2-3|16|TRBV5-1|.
CASSLTLATSTDTQYF
TGCGCCAGCAGCTTGACGCTAGCAACTAGCACAGATACGCAGTATTTT
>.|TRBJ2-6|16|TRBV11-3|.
CASSDHGSSGANVLTF
TGTGCCAGCAGCGATCATGGGAGCTCTGGGGCCAACGTCCTGACTTTC
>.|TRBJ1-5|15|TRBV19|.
CASSNRQNSNQPQHF
TGTGCCAGTAGTAACAGACAGAATAGCAATCAGCCCCAGCATTTT
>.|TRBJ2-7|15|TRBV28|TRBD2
CATGTSGIPIYEQYF
TGTGCCACCGGGACTAGCGGGATACCGATTTACGAGCAGTACTTC
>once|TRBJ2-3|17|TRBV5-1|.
CASSLGGGTGVTDTQYF
TGCGCCAGCAGCCTGGGTGGGGGAACGGGAGTCACAGATACGCAGTATTTT
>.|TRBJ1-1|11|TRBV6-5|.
CASGQHPEAFF
TGTGCCAGCGGACAGCACCCTGAAGCTTTCTTT
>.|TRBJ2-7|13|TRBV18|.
CASSPGQTYEQYF
TGTGCCAGCTCACCAGGACAGACTTACGAGCAGTACTTC
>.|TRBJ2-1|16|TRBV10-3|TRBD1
CAISESNRDRGYEQFF
TGTGCCATCAGTGAGTCAAACCGGGACAGGGGGTATGAGCAGTTCTTC
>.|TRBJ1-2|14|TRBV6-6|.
CASSYSGSSYGYTF
TGTGCCAGCAGTTACTCGGGCAGTTCCTATGGCTACACCTTC
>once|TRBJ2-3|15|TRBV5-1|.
CASSQDRGATDTQYF
TGCGCCAGCAGCCAGGACAGAGGGGCCACAGATACGCAGTATTTT
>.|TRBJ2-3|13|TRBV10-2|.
CASSVGATDTQYF
TGCGCCAGCAGTGTGGGGGCAACAGATACGCAGTATTTT
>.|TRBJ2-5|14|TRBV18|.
CASGKQGRRETQYF
TGTGCCAGCGGTAAACAGGGGAGGAGAGAGACCCAGTACTTC
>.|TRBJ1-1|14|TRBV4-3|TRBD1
CASSQRQGGTEAFF
TGCGCCAGCAGCCAAAGACAGGGTGGCACTGAAGCTTTCTTT
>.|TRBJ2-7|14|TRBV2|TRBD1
CASSSRDRGYEQYF
TGTGCCAGCAGTTCCCGGGACAGGGGATACGAGCAGTACTTC
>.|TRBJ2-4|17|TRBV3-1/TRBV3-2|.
CASSQDLSQGAKNIQYF
TGTGCCAGCAGCCAAGATCTTAGCCAGGGAGCCAAAAACATTCAGTACTTC
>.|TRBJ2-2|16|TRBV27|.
CASSPRTTSGTGELFF
TGTGCCAGCAGTCCTCGGACTACCTCAGGCACCGGGGAGCTGTTTTTT
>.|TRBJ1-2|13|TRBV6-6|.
CASSPNQDYGYTF
TGTGCCAGCAGCCCAAATCAGGACTATGGCTACACCTTC
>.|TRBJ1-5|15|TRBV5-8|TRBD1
CASSLYRGSNQPQHF
TGTGCCAGCAGCTTGTACAGGGGAAGCAATCAGCCCCAGCATTTT
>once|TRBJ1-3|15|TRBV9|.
CASSVGEAGGNTIYF
TGTGCCAGCAGCGTAGGGGAAGCGGGAGGAAACACCATATATTTT
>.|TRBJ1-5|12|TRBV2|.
CASAREDQPQHF
TGTGCCAGCGCGCGGGAGGATCAGCCCCAGCATTTT
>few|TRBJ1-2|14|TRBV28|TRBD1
CASLSGQMGYGYTF
TGTGCCAGCCTATCGGGACAGATGGGCTATGGCTACACCTTC
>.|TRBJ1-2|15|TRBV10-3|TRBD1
CAISESRGLNYGYTF
TGTGCCATCAGTGAGTCGAGGGGGCTTAACTATGGCTACACCTTC
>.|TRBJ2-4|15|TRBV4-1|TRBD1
CASSRGQGSKNIQYF
TGCGCCAGCAGCCGGGGACAGGGGAGCAAAAACATTCAGTACTTC
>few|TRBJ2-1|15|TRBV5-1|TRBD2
CASSSGLAGMGEQFF
TGCGCCAGCAGCTCGGGACTAGCGGGGATGGGGGAGCAGTTCTTC
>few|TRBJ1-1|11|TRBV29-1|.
CSVVLITEAFF
TGCAGCGTTGTCCTAATCACTGAAGCTTTCTTT
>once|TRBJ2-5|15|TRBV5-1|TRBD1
CASSLGTGVQETQYF
TGCGCCAGCAGCTTGGGAACAGGGGTTCAAGAGACCCAGTACTTC
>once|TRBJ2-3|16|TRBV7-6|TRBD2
CASSLLAGGGTDTQYF
TGTGCCAGCAGCTTACTAGCGGGAGGGGGCACAGATACGCAGTATTTT